The 10 T cell receptor beta chains reported below all come from one sample, sequenced in a study of CD8+ T cells in alopecia areata. In each case, RNA was isolated and then reverse transcribed into cDNA as the sequencing template. Sequencing used immunoSEQ multiplex PCR; TCRdb keeps in-frame clones, though not all of them. The sample lists about 250,000 clones; around 64% were seen once. Treatment of the sample: oral pan-JAK inhibitor, 5-10 mg twice daily. This material consisted of CD4+ T cells sorted from blood, taken around week 52, from a patient treated with tofacitinib. These receptors originate from a human donor with alopecia areata.

This clone was picked up a small number of times. The chain recombines TRBV9 with TRBJ1-2; D uncertain. The CDR3 contains 12 residues. V was shortened by 7 bases and J by 2 bases, with 9 bases between the two germline ends. Germline V lookup: CDR1 SGDLS, CDR2 YYNGEE. The CDR3 region has the DNA TGTGCCAGCTCCAAGGTCAACTATGGCTACACCTTC. Amino acids: CASSKVNYGYTF.

V usage is TRBV11-2 and J usage is TRBJ2-1; D gene uncertain. This CDR3 contains 13 residues. Trimming removed 2 bases from V and 6 bases from J, with 8 bases in between. Per the germline V gene, CDR1 is SGHAT and CDR2 is FQNNGV. CDR3 nucleotide sequence: TGTGCCAGCAGCTTAAATGAAGCCAATGAGCAGTTCTTC. Residues: CASSLNEANEQFF.

The chain combines TRBV5-1 with TRBJ2-7; weak D call: TRBD1 (6 bases). The V gene lost 0 bases and the J gene lost 3 bases, with 13 bases spanning the gap. From germline, CDR1 is SGHRS and CDR2 YFSETQ. This CDR3 is 15 amino acids long. The CDR3 region has the DNA TGCGCCAGCAGCTTGGGGACAGCCCTACGCTACGAGCAGTACTTC. Protein sequence: CASSLGTALRYEQYF.

This clone was recorded only once. J is TRBJ1-2 and V is TRBV2; D might be TRBD1 (5 bases). The V gene lost 7 bases and the J gene lost 2 bases, with 23 bases spanning the gap. The CDR3 length is 17 residues. Germline V gene lookup returns CDR1 SNHLY and CDR2 FYNNEI. DNA of the CDR3: TGTGCCAGCAACCCCCGGGACTCAATAGTTAGGAACTATGGCTACACCTTC. Translated: CASNPRDSIVRNYGYTF.

Only a few counts were recorded for this clone. The rearrangement uses TRBV18 and TRBJ2-5, with D perhaps assigned TRBD1 or TRBD2 (6 bases each). V lost 5 bases and J lost 2, with 12 bases in between. The CDR3 runs 14 residues. Germline-derived CDR1 and CDR2 are KGHSH and LQKENI. The DNA for the CDR3 is TGTGCCAGCTCATCCGGGGGCAGACAAGAGACCCAGTACTTC. Encoded protein: CASSSGGRQETQYF.

V is TRBV6-5 and J is TRBJ2-7, with TRBD2 matching 9 bases. The V gene's germline CDR1 is MNHEY and CDR2 SVGAGI. This CDR3 spans 16 amino acids. J was trimmed by 2 bases and V by 0 bases; bases with no gene match: 5. In nucleotides, the CDR3 is TGTGCCAGCAGTTACTCCGCGGCTAGCGGGGCCTACGAGCAGTACTTC. This encodes CASSYSAASGAYEQYF.

Details on this clone: At one boundary the junction diverges from the germline segment, which might be a read error. The chain joins TRBV7-2 to TRBJ2-4, with unresolved D. In germline, CDR1 is SGHTA, CDR2 FQGNSA. This CDR3 contains 12 residues. The chain's CDR3 is CASSLVGPARLF. CDR3 coding DNA: TGTGCCAGCAGCTTAGTAGGGCCAGCTCGTCTCTTC.

This clone was recorded a few times. The chain links TRBV7-8 to TRBJ2-7; tentative D call: TRBD1 (6 bases). With 5 bases removed from V and 0 bases from J, the gap between germline ends came to 17 bases. The CDR3 is 16 residues long. Germline V gives CDR1 SGHVS, CDR2 FQNEAQ. CDR3 in amino acids: CASSHRRDTSSYEQYF. The CDR3 DNA reads as TGTGCCAGCAGCCACAGAAGGGACACGAGCTCCTACGAGCAGTACTTC.

The chain couples TRBV2 to TRBJ2-5; D is ambiguous. There are 12 residues in the CDR3. Trimming cost V 3 bases and J 4 bases, with 6 bases left between them. From germline, CDR1 is SNHLY and CDR2 FYNNEI. CDR3 region: CASSEMLETQYF. CDR3 sequence (DNA): TGTGCCAGCAGTGAGATGCTAGAGACCCAGTACTTC.

This clone was recorded a few times. The chain has TRBV7-9 and TRBJ1-3, with 7 nucleotides matching TRBD1. The V segment lost 4 bases and the J segment 4 bases; nucleotides outside the gene matches: 7. The V gene's germline CDR1 is SEHNR and CDR2 FQNEAQ (reference sequence). CDR3 length: 15 residues. The DNA for the CDR3 is TGTGCCAGCAGCTCCCCGACAGGGAGAGGAAACACCATATATTTT. It is translated as CASSSPTGRGNTIYF. The full variable domain, completed using reference TRBV7-9 and TRBJ1-3, is DTGVSQNPRHKITKRGQNVTFRCDPISEHNRLYWYRQTLGQGPEFLTYFQNEAQLEKSRLLSDRFSAERPKGSFSTLEIQRTEQGDSAMYLCASSSPTGRGNTIYFGEGSWLTVV.